These 26 T cell receptor beta chains were all obtained from the same sample, sequenced in a study of cytomegalovirus exposure and HLA in healthy donors. Primers for the PCR totalled 60 Vbeta and 13 Jbeta. The repertoire was sequenced with immunoSEQ multiplex PCR; TCRdb's copy has only in-frame clones and lacks some. The repertoire holds 100,000 or so clones, approximately 70% seen once, with about 3.5% in the top ten. The sample consisted of PBMCs. The receptors derive from a man aged 30-40 years in good health and CMV-seronegative.

This clone was seen a few times. The chain joins TRBV21-1 to TRBJ2-4; the table's D call, TRBD1, was not checked against the DNA. TRBV21-1 is a known pseudogene. This CDR3 is 17 amino acids long. CDR3 sequence reads: CASSGSWGQGLENIQYF. The CDR3 DNA reads TGTGCCAGCAGCGGGAGCTGGGGGCAGGGTCTGGAAAACATTCAGTACTTC.

The chain joins TRBV5-4 to TRBJ2-2; a weak D match, TRBD2 (6 bases). Germline V gives CDR1 SGHNT, CDR2 YYREEE (reference sequence). V gave up 0 bases and J gave up 2 bases, with 14 bases separating them. The CDR3 contains 17 residues. The CDR3, as DNA: TGTGCCAGCAGCTTGGAGGCAAGCGGGTTTAACACCGGGGAGCTGTTTTTT. Translating it yields CASSLEASGFNTGELFF.

This clone was counted a few times. The chain links TRBV7-6 to TRBJ1-1; 10 nucleotides match TRBD1. Germline loops: CDR1 SGHVS, CDR2 FNYEAQ. Germline trimming cut 5 bases from V and 5 bases from J; bases unmatched to any gene: 8. The CDR3 runs 15 residues. The chain's CDR3 is CASSQTTGGRTEAFF. The CDR3 bases are TGTGCCAGCAGCCAAACGACAGGGGGCCGGACTGAAGCTTTCTTT. The whole variable domain, remainder taken from reference TRBV7-6 and TRBJ1-1, is GAGVSQSPRYKVTKRGQDVALRCDPISGHVSLYWYRQALGQGPEFLTYFNYEAQQDKSGLPNDRFSAERPEGSISTLTIQRTEQRDSAMYRCASSQTTGGRTEAFFGQGTRLTVV.

The rearrangement joins TRBV11-2 to TRBJ2-7; weak D call: TRBD1 (7 bases). Deletions cut 5 bases from V and 4 bases from J, with 18 bases between. CDR1 SGHAT and CDR2 FQNNGV come from the germline V gene. CDR3 length: 15 amino acids. The CDR3 sequence is CASSLRGAGGYEQYF. CDR3 DNA: TGTGCCAGCAGCCTTAGGGGGGCAGGGGGTTACGAGCAGTACTTC.

The chain employs TRBV7-7 and TRBJ2-7, with TRBD2 matching 7 bases. CDR3 size: 13 residues. Per the germline V gene, CDR1 is SSHAT and CDR2 is FNYEAQ (reference sequence). The CDR3 sequence: CASSPGLAASQYF. DNA of the CDR3: TGTGCTAGCTCCCCGGGGCTAGCGGCCTCTCAGTACTTC.

The chain joins TRBV5-5 to TRBJ2-7; TRBD1 might be the D (6 bases). This CDR3 spans 16 amino acids. Between the trimmed V and J ends, which lost 0 bases and 2 bases, there was a span of 15 bases. From germline, CDR1 is SGHKS and CDR2 YYEKEE (reference sequence). Here the CDR3 DNA reads TGTGCCAGCAGCTTGGCCGGCAGGCAGGGGCCCTACGAGCAGTACTTC. Its protein product is CASSLAGRQGPYEQYF.

The chain carries TRBV18 and TRBJ2-5; 7 nucleotides align to TRBD2. Germline trimming cut 1 base from V and 5 bases from J; bases unmatched to any gene: 4. Germline V CDR1 and CDR2: KGHSH, LQKENI. The CDR3 length is 14 residues. CDR3 coding DNA: TGTGCCAGCTCACCACAGCGGGGTGAGGAGACCCAGTACTTC. As protein: CASSPQRGEETQYF.

The chain joins TRBV28 to TRBJ2-7; D is undetermined. Trimming cost V 4 bases and J 1 base, with 11 bases left between them. CDR3 size: 14 residues. CDR1 and CDR2 (germline): MDHEN, SYDVKM. CDR3 region: CASSSTERSYEQYF. The CDR3 DNA is TGTGCCAGCAGTTCAACAGAAAGGTCCTACGAGCAGTACTTC. Variable domain in full (rest from reference TRBV28 and TRBJ2-7): DVKVTQSSRYLVKRTGEKVFLECVQDMDHENMFWYRQDPGLGLRLIYFSYDVKMKEKGDIPEGYSVSREKKERFSLILESASTNQTSMYLCASSSTERSYEQYFGPGTRLTVT.

The table lists this clone with a count of one. This CDR3 is also generated by other DNA sequences in the sample. The chain joins TRBV2 to TRBJ1-2, with D possibly being TRBD1 (5 bases). There are 13 residues in the CDR3. V was pared by 7 bases and J by 2 bases, with 11 bases between. The germline V gene has CDR1 SNHLY and CDR2 FYNNEI. CDR3 DNA sequence: TGTGCCAGCACCTCACAGGTCAACTATGGCTACACCTTC. This translates into CASTSQVNYGYTF.

For this clone: The junction does not match germline at one end; this may be a read error. The chain links TRBV7-2 to TRBJ2-7; possibly TRBD1 for D (5 bases). The CDR3 is 15 amino acids. Germline-derived CDR1 and CDR2 are SGHTA and FQGNSA. In DNA, the CDR3 is TGCGCCAGCAGCCCCGGCCAGGGTGCAGACTACGAGCAGTACTTC. The encoded protein is CASSPGQGADYEQYF.

The chain uses TRBV4-3 and TRBJ2-7, with 7 bases matching TRBD1. Germline-derived CDR1 and CDR2 are LGHNA and YSLEER. The CDR3 runs to 15 residues. V lost 1 base and J lost 1; bases outside the gene matches: 4. The chain's CDR3 is CASSQGQGISYEQYF. The CDR3 DNA reads as TGCGCCAGCAGCCAAGGACAGGGTATTTCCTACGAGCAGTACTTC.

The chain links TRBV19 to TRBJ1-5; 8 bases are shared with TRBD1. Germline values: CDR1 LNHDA, CDR2 SQIVND (reference sequence). The CDR3 runs 14 residues. J gave up 5 bases and V 9 bases, and 9 bases lay outside the gene matches. The CDR3 DNA reads TGTGCCAGCTCCCCCCAGGGGGCGGATCAGCCCCAGCATTTT. It translates to CASSPQGADQPQHF. The entire variable domain, with the rest obtained from reference TRBV19 and TRBJ1-5, is as follows: DGGITQSPKYLFRKEGQNVTLSCEQNLNHDAMYWYRQDPGQGLRLIYYSQIVNDFQKGDIAEGYSVSREKKESFPLTVTSAQKNPTAFYLCASSPQGADQPQHFGDGTRLSIL.

Only a few counts were recorded for this clone. The rearrangement uses TRBV27 and TRBJ2-5; maybe TRBD1 (6 bases). Trimming cost V 7 bases and J 5 bases, with 20 bases left between them. Germline V CDR1 and CDR2: MNHEY, SMNVEV (reference sequence). This CDR3 region has 15 residues. CDR3 nucleotide sequence: TGTGCCAGCATCCCCACATACAGGGTAGGCGAGACCCAGTACTTC. It is translated as CASIPTYRVGETQYF.

The CDR3 is CASSEQGGAYGYTF. The CDR3 region has the DNA TGTGCCAGCAGTGAACAGGGAGGGGCATATGGCTACACCTTC. This chain connects TRBV6-4 to TRBJ1-2, with a weak D call TRBD1 (6 bases). Germline V gives CDR1 MRHNA, CDR2 SNTAGT. This CDR3 is built from 14 residues. Trimming took off 3 bases at V and 5 bases at J, with 13 bases between the two ends.

This clone has only a few counts. The chain uses TRBV7-2 and TRBJ1-3; TRBD1 matches 9 bases. The CDR3 has 15 residues. V trimming: 3 bases; J trimming: 7 bases; junction bases outside the gene matches: 7. CDR1 is SGHTA, CDR2 FQGNSA, per germline. In DNA form, the CDR3 reads TGTGCCAGCAGCTTGGCCGGGACAGGGAGTAACACCATATATTTT. It translates to CASSLAGTGSNTIYF.

This clone is a singleton in its sample. This chain joins TRBV5-4 and TRBJ2-1; D is possibly TRBD2 (5 bases). Germline loops: CDR1 SGHNT, CDR2 YYREEE (reference sequence). This CDR3 spans 12 amino acids. The V end lost 0 bases, the J end lost 9 bases, and 7 bases lay between the germline ends. The CDR3 DNA reads TGTGCCAGCAGCTTGGATAGCGCTGAGCAGTTCTTC. Its protein is CASSLDSAEQFF.

The chain couples TRBV27 to TRBJ2-5; D possibly corresponds to TRBD1 (5 bases). The J call could be wrong; TRBJ2-7 is a better fit for the DNA end. The CDR3 is 16 amino acids. CDR1 and CDR2 from the germline V gene are MNHEY and SMNVEV (reference sequence). CDR3 loop: CASSLRTGLSSYEQYF. The CDR3 nucleotides read TGTGCCAGCAGTTTACGCACAGGTTTGAGCTCCTACGAGCAGTACTTC.

This clone was observed a few times. The V and J genes are TRBV6-5 and TRBJ2-7; 9 bases align to TRBD2. CDR3 length: 15 amino acids. With V trimmed by 2 bases and J by 3 bases, 5 bases remained unmatched. In germline, CDR1 is MNHEY, CDR2 SVGAGI. CDR3 sequence: CASSYGASGIYEQYF. The CDR3 DNA sequence: TGTGCCAGCAGTTACGGGGCTAGCGGGATCTACGAGCAGTACTTC.

The V gene is TRBV4-3, the J gene TRBJ2-2; 11 bases match TRBD2. Germline lookup yields CDR1 LGHNA and CDR2 YSLEER. The trim removed 1 base at V and 8 bases at J, leaving 9 bases unmatched. The CDR3 is 17 amino acids. CDR3 sequence (DNA): TGCGCCAGCAGCCAAGGGGTAGCGGGAGGGCCTACTGGGGAGCTGTTTTTT. This encodes CASSQGVAGGPTGELFF.

The chain recombines TRBV7-9 with TRBJ1-1, with TRBD1 identical over 7 bases. The CDR3 spans 13 residues. Germline V gene sequence: CDR1 SEHNR, CDR2 FQNEAQ (reference sequence). The V and J ends lost 8 bases and 5 bases, in that order; junction bases with no gene match: 8. The DNA for the CDR3 is TGTGCCAGCCTCGACAGGGTAAAGACTGAAGCTTTCTTT. Amino acid sequence: CASLDRVKTEAFF.

The chain links TRBV2 to TRBJ2-5, with D possibly being TRBD2 (6 bases). The CDR3 covers 15 residues. Germline CDR1 is SNHLY and CDR2 is FYNNEI. Trimming removed 8 bases at V and 4 bases at J, with 20 bases between. The CDR3 bases are TGTGCCAGCGATCCGGTGGGGAGGCTCCCAGAGACCCAGTACTTC. It is translated as CASDPVGRLPETQYF.

The V gene is TRBV5-8, the J gene TRBJ2-2; 8 bases match TRBD1. Looked up from germline, CDR1 is SGHTS and CDR2 is YDEGEE. Trimming removed 4 bases from V and 9 bases from J; junction bases left unmatched: 11. The CDR3 length is 15 residues. CDR3 bases: TGTGCCAGCAGCCCATTGGACAGGGACAGTCGGGAGCTGTTTTTT. Its protein product is CASSPLDRDSRELFF.

The chain links TRBV9 to TRBJ2-5; possibly TRBD2 for D (6 bases). Germline V gene lookup returns CDR1 SGDLS and CDR2 YYNGEE. Trimming stripped 7 bases from V and 2 bases from J, with 15 bases between. The CDR3 loop spans 14 amino acids. CDR3 in DNA: TGTGCCAGCGCCTTAGGAGGAGGGCAAGAGACCCAGTACTTC. Residues: CASALGGGQETQYF.

This rearrangement joins TRBV7-9 to TRBJ2-2, with D unclear. This CDR3 has 15 residues. V lost 2 bases and J lost 0, with 7 bases in between. Germline V gene sequence: CDR1 SEHNR, CDR2 FQNEAQ (reference sequence). The CDR3 protein is CASSLIQANTGELFF. The CDR3 nucleotides are TGTGCCAGCAGCTTAATCCAGGCGAACACCGGGGAGCTGTTTTTT.

The chain has TRBV7-3 and TRBJ2-7, with D maybe TRBD2 (5 bases). Trimming pared 2 bases from V and 7 bases from J, leaving 12 bases between. Germline CDR1 is SGHTA and CDR2 is FQGTGA. The CDR3 loop spans 13 amino acids. DNA of the CDR3: TGTGCCAGCAGCTTACCAGGCTCGGGGGAGCAGTACTTC. The encoded protein is CASSLPGSGEQYF. Variable domain in full (rest from reference TRBV7-3 and TRBJ2-7): GAGVSQTPSNKVTEKGKYVELRCDPISGHTALYWYRQSLGQGPEFLIYFQGTGAADDSGLPNDRFFAVRPEGSVSTLKIQRTERGDSAVYLCASSLPGSGEQYFGPGTRLTVT.

This chain uses TRBV5-1 with TRBJ2-5; D remains ambiguous. The CDR3 is 13 residues long. The germline V and J ends were trimmed by 3 bases and 0 bases, with 6 bases remaining between them. Germline V gene lookup returns CDR1 SGHRS and CDR2 YFSETQ. The CDR3 DNA reads TGCGCCAGCAGCTCCTCGTACCAAGAGACCCAGTACTTC. This encodes CASSSSYQETQYF.